The subject of this entry is one T cell receptor (beta chain). This clonotype was seen once. It lacks a known antigen. No base-level quality is on record; no much larger clone is a single base apart. A lone read gives weak evidence. The data were taken from a study of Graves' ophthalmopathy and Graves' hyperthyroidism (dated by TCRdb to the late 2010s). About the study as a whole: Peripheral blood samples were taken at the time of initial diagnosis, before any treatment was given. For independent validation, a separate cohort was made up of roughly 19 hyperthyroidism patients plus 17 patients who later progressed from hyperthyroidism to ophthalmopathy. In roughly six hyperthyroidism patients, the T-cell repertoire of thyroid tissue was compared with the T-cell repertoire of blood. In total, 135 blood samples were TCR-sequenced: approximately 40 ophthalmopathy, roughly 77 hyperthyroidism and roughly 17 hyperthyroidism-to-ophthalmopathy patients. The study used signatures of the TCR beta repertoire to tell Graves' ophthalmopathy apart from Graves' hyperthyroidism and to predict which patients would progress to ophthalmopathy. After sampling, hyperthyroidism patients received methimazole starting at 30 mg daily, and ophthalmopathy patients received high-dose intravenous methylprednisolone. A discovery set of 100 patients (more than 40 ophthalmopathy, 55 to 60 stable hyperthyroidism) was enrolled to explore V-J signatures distinguishing ophthalmopathy from hyperthyroidism.

What the study reported, not specific to this receptor: No statistical method was used to predetermine the sample size, and group allocation was not hidden from the investigators. Among expanded thyroid clonotypes with frequency above 0.001, most also showed up in blood, which suggests that blood repertoires may reflect the thyroid immune response. In validation, the model predicted ophthalmopathy progression with more than 55% sensitivity and approximately 75% specificity; eleven to twelve predicted patients were CT-confirmed with GO in a median of 6.5 months. In cross-validation, the 13-signature model distinguished ophthalmopathy from stable hyperthyroidism with about 89% sensitivity and 81% to 82% specificity, while in the test set the corresponding values were 80% and 75%.

Ophthalmopathy patients had moderately to severely active disease, Clinical Activity Score of at least 3, NOSPECS grade of at least 4, and disease duration under 3 months. Patients with other autoimmune diseases, uncontrolled infections, pregnancy or lactation were excluded. Diagnosis relied on clinical symptoms, serum thyroxine, TRAb, thyroid ultrasound and orbital computed tomography. PBMCs were isolated from 7.5 to 10 ml of fresh peripheral blood by Ficoll-Paque density gradient centrifugation. Total RNA was extracted with Trizol reagent and quality-checked on an Agilent 2100 Bioanalyzer. Unmatched junction bases come to 6, with V trimmed by 11 bases and J by 7 bases. The CDR3 sequence holds 13 residues, the cysteine and phenylalanine included. The read is trimmed to its CDR3 DNA, 39 bases read in frame from base 1. In the germline V gene, CDR1 corresponds to MGHDK and CDR2 to SYGVNS. For repertoire sequencing, the TCR beta CDR3 regions were amplified from RNA transcripts. HTBI primers and the Qiagen OneStep RT-PCR kit were used in a first-round RT-PCR, which was followed by a second-round multiplex PCR, size selection and purification. Sequencing of the libraries was carried out on an Illumina HiSeq2000 in paired-end mode with 100 bp reads. For the original study's pipeline: Reads were processed with SOAPnuke, discarding reads with adapters, uncalled bases, mean Phred below 15, or no exact constant-primer or identifier match. COPE v1.2.5 was used to merge high-quality paired reads. Each unique nucleotide sequence was defined as a clonotype, and clonotypes were aligned to IMGT TRB V, D and J references with MiTCR v1.1. The analysis was limited to V-J combinations with a frequency above 0.0001, which together covered over 99% of the repertoires. For each V-J combination, a TCR clonal expansion and chaos score was defined as F50 clonal expansion divided by the chaos observed in the TCRdist matrix. Welch's t-statistics and random forest were used to reduce features to approximately 13 V-J combinations, which were fed into a naive Bayes classifier. The Morisita-Horn index was used to measure how similar the thyroid and blood repertoires were. In TCRdb, the public reads were trimmed at Q25 with fastp and aligned with MiXCR, with productive beta chains retained. A single entry per CDR3 protein holds the most common genes and DNA from its merged rows. TCRdb, not the original authors, processed these V and J calls. The sample data list about 740,000 distinct CDR3 sequences, and around 40% of these were observed just once. Approximately 43% of the sample comes from the top ten.

The clonotype originates from an adult man with Graves' ophthalmopathy. Sequencing used peripheral blood. The chain uses TRBV25-1 and TRBJ2-2, and TRBD2 matches 11 of the central bases. The sequenced DNA is TGTGCCTTTAGCGGGGGGGCAGGCGGGGAGCTGTTTTTT. Translation gives CAFSGGAGGELFF.